A single sample gave rise to the 13 T cell receptor beta chains below, sequenced in a study of cytomegalovirus exposure and HLA in healthy donors. The PCR ran on 60 Vbeta and 13 Jbeta primers. Using immunoSEQ multiplex PCR, the repertoire was profiled, and TCRdb retains in-frame clones only, with some absent. This sample carries 150,000 to 200,000 clones, around 81% of them seen once, and the ten largest clones take around 2.2%. The sequenced sample consisted of PBMCs. The receptors stem from a woman in her 30s in good health and CMV-seronegative.

This clone has just one count. V usage is TRBV28 and J usage is TRBJ1-5, with D possibly being TRBD1 (6 bases). Germline CDR1 and CDR2: MDHEN and SYDVKM. V lost 5 bases and J 0 bases, leaving 11 bases between the germline ends. The CDR3 runs 15 residues. CDR3 loop: CASSTDSYSNQPQHF. For the CDR3, the DNA is TGTGCCAGCAGTACGGACAGCTATAGCAATCAGCCCCAGCATTTT.

The table lists this clone with a count of one. The V and J genes are TRBV19 and TRBJ1-5; 9 positions agree with TRBD1. This CDR3 region has 15 residues. The germline CDR1 and CDR2 sequences are LNHDA and SQIVND (reference sequence). V lost 6 bases, J lost 4 bases, and 7 bases stayed unmatched. The CDR3 nucleotides are TGTGCCAGTAGGAATGACAGGGGGAATAATCAGCCCCAGCATTTT. Amino acid sequence: CASRNDRGNNQPQHF.

The chain couples TRBV6-6 to TRBJ2-6, with a possible D match to TRBD2 (6 bases). The CDR3 extends over 15 amino acids. V was cut by 6 bases and J by 2 bases, with 11 bases left in between. Germline V gene lookup returns CDR1 MNHNY and CDR2 SVGAGI (reference sequence). This chain's CDR3 is CASSAGGTGANVLTF. CDR3 nucleotides: TGTGCCAGCAGCGCTGGGGGGACTGGGGCCAACGTCCTGACTTTC.

The gene calls are TRBV28 and TRBJ2-5, with D possibly TRBD2 on 8 matching bases. This CDR3 has 14 amino acids. Germline V gene data show CDR1 as MDHEN and CDR2 as SYDVKM. V was pared by 5 bases and J by 4 bases, with 14 bases between. This chain's CDR3 is CASSPGGLGETQYF. DNA for the CDR3: TGTGCCAGCAGTCCAGGGGGACTAGGAGAGACCCAGTACTTC.

The V call is TRBV5-6, the J call TRBJ2-1; TRBD2 matches 9 bases. Germline V gene sequence: CDR1 SGHDT, CDR2 YYEEEE. The V segment lost 4 bases and the J segment 7 bases; nucleotides outside the gene matches: 9. The CDR3 extends over 15 amino acids. This CDR3 is CASSRRGTSMNEQFF. CDR3 DNA sequence: TGTGCCAGCAGCCGCAGAGGGACTAGCATGAATGAGCAGTTCTTC.

Notes on this clone: In the same sample, other DNA sequences code for this CDR3. V and J are TRBV7-6 and TRBJ2-2, with TRBD1 matching over 9 bases. Unmatched junction bases numbered 1, after V lost 5 bases and J lost 0 bases. The length of the CDR3 is 15 residues. From germline, CDR1 is SGHVS and CDR2 FNYEAQ. Written as DNA, the CDR3 is TGTGCCAGCAGCGGACAGGGGACGAACACCGGGGAGCTGTTTTTT. This sequence encodes CASSGQGTNTGELFF.

This chain links TRBV2 with TRBJ1-4; D is ambiguous. The CDR3 totals 12 residues. Trimming left V 4 bases short and J 8 bases short, with 8 bases between. Germline V lookup: CDR1 SNHLY, CDR2 FYNNEI. CDR3 nucleotide sequence: TGTGCCAGCAGTGTCCGGTGGGAAAAACTGTTTTTT. It specifies CASSVRWEKLFF.

This clone showed up just once. This chain connects TRBV27 to TRBJ2-3; perhaps TRBD2 as D (5 bases). V lost 4 bases, J lost 2 bases, and 16 bases lay in between. CDR1 and CDR2 (germline): MNHEY, SMNVEV (reference sequence). This CDR3 contains 16 residues. CDR3 sequence (DNA): TGTGCCAGCAGTTCCCGGGATTTCGCATACACAGATACGCAGTATTTT. This translates into CASSSRDFAYTDTQYF.

V and J are TRBV6-1 and TRBJ2-7; TRBD2 matches at 7 bases. The germline CDR1 and CDR2 sequences are MNHNS and SASEGT. V gave up 11 bases and J gave up 3 bases; unmatched junction bases: 10. The CDR3 consists of 13 residues. CDR3 protein: CASRNAGVYEQYF. The CDR3 nucleotides read TGTGCCTCCCGAAATGCGGGAGTCTACGAGCAGTACTTC.

The V and J genes are TRBV7-2 and TRBJ2-7; 8 bases agree with TRBD2. This CDR3 contains 15 residues. V lost 5 bases to trimming and J lost 0 bases; unmatched junction nucleotides: 6. Germline CDR1 and CDR2: SGHTA and FQGNSA. The CDR3 DNA is TGTGCCAGCAGCGTGGGACTAGGGGTCTCCTACGAGCAGTACTTC. This gives the protein CASSVGLGVSYEQYF.

The chain combines TRBV6-5 with TRBJ1-6; D might be TRBD1 (5 bases). Germline lookup yields CDR1 MNHEY and CDR2 SVGAGI. V gave up 8 bases and J gave up 1 base, with 12 bases separating them. The CDR3 sequence is 15 residues long. CDR3 loop: CASGREGSYNSPLHF. In nucleotides, the CDR3 is TGTGCCAGCGGCAGGGAGGGGTCCTATAATTCACCCCTCCACTTT.

This chain connects TRBV9 to TRBJ1-1, with D tentatively TRBD1 (6 bases). The CDR3 length is 13 residues. V was cut by 3 bases and J by 1 base, with 7 bases left in between. In germline, CDR1 is SGDLS, CDR2 YYNGEE. In DNA, the CDR3 is TGTGCCAGCAGCGGCAGGGGGAACACTGAAGCTTTCTTT. Protein sequence: CASSGRGNTEAFF.

The V gene is TRBV7-9, the J gene TRBJ1-2; tentative D call: TRBD1 (5 bases). The CDR3 consists of 14 residues. Germline CDR1 and CDR2: SEHNR and FQNEAQ (reference sequence). Trimming shortened V by 5 bases and J by 2 bases, and 12 bases separated the two germline ends. The CDR3 DNA follows: TGTGCCAGCAGCCCGACACGACAGAACTATGGCTACACCTTC. It specifies CASSPTRQNYGYTF.